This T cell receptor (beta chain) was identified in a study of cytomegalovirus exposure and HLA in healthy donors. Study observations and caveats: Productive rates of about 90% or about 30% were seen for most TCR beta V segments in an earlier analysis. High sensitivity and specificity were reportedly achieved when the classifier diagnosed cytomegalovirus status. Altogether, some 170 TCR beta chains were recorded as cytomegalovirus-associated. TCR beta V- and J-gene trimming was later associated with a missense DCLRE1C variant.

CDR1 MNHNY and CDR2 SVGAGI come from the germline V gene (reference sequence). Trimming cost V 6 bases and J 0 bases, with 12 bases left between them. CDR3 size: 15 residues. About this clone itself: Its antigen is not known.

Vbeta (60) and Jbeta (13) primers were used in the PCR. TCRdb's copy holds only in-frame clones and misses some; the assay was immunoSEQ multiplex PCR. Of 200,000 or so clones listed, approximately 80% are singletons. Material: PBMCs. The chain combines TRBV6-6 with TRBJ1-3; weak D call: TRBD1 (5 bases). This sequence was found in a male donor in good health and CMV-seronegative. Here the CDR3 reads CASRKTESSGNTIYF. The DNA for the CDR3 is TGTGCCAGCAGAAAGACAGAGAGCTCTGGAAACACCATATATTTT.